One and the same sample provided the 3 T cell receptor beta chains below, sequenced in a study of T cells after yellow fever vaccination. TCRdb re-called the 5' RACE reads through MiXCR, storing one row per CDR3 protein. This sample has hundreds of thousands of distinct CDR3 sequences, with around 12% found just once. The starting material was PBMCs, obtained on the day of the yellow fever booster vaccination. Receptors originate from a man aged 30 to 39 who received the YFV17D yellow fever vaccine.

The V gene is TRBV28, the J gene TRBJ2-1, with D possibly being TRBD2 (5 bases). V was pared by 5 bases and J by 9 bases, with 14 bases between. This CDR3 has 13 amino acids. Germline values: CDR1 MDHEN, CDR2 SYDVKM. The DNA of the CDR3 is TGTGCCAGCAGTCACTTTAGCGAGGGTGAGCAGTTCTTC. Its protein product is CASSHFSEGEQFF.

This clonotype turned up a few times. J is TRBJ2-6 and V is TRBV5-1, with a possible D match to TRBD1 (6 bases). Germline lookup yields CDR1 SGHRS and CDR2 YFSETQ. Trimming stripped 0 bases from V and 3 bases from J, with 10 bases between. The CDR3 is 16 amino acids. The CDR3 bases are TGCGCCAGCAGCTTGGAACAGGGCGGTGGGGCCAACGTCCTGACTTTC. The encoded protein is CASSLEQGGGANVLTF.

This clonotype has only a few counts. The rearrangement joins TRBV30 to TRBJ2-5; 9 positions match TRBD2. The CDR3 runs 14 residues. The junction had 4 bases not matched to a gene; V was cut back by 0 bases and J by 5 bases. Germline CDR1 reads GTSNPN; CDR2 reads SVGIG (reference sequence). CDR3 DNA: TGTGCCTGGAGTGTAGTAGGGACTAGCGAGACCCAGTACTTC. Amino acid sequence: CAWSVVGTSETQYF.